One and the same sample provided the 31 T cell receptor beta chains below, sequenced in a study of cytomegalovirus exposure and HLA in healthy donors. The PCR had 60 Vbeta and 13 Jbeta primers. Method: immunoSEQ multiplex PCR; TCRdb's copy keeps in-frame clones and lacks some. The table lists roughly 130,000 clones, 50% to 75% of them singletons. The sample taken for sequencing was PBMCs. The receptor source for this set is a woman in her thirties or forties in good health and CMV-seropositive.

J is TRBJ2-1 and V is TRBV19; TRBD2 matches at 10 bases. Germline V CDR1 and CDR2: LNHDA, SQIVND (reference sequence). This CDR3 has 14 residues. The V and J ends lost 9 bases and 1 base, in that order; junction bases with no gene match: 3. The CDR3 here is CASTSGASYNEQFF. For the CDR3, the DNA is TGTGCCAGCACTAGCGGGGCATCCTACAATGAGCAGTTCTTC.

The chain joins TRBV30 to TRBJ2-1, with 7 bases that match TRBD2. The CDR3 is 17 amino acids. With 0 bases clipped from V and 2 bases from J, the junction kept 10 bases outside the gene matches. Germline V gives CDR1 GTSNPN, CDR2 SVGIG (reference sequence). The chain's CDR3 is CAWSVQVGGVPYNEQFF. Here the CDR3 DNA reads TGTGCCTGGAGTGTACAAGTTGGGGGGGTCCCCTACAATGAGCAGTTCTTC.

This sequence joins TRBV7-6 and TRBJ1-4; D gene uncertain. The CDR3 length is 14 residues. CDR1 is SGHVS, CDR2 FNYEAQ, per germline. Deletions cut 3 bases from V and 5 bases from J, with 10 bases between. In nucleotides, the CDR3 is TGTGCCAGCAGCTTCAGAGGGAGGAATGAAAAACTGTTTTTT. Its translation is CASSFRGRNEKLFF. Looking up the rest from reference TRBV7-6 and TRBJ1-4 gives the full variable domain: GAGVSQSPRYKVTKRGQDVALRCDPISGHVSLYWYRQALGQGPEFLTYFNYEAQQDKSGLPNDRFSAERPEGSISTLTIQRTEQRDSAMYRCASSFRGRNEKLFFGSGTQLSVL.

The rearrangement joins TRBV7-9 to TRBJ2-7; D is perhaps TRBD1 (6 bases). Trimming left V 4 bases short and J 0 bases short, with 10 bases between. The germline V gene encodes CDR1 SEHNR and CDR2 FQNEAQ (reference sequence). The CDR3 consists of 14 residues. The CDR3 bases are TGTGCCAGCAGCTCCCAGGGGAGCTCCTACGAGCAGTACTTC. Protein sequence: CASSSQGSSYEQYF.

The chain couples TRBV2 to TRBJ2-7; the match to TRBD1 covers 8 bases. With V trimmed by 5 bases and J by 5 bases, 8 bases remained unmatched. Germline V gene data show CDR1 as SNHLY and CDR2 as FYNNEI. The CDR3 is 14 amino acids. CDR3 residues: CASSRQGSVDEQYF. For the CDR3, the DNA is TGTGCCAGCAGTCGACAGGGGTCGGTAGACGAGCAGTACTTC.

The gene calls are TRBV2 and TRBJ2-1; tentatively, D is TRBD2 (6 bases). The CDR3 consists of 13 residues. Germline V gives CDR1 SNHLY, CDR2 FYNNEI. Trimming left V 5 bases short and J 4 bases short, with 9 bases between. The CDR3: CASSRESYNEQFF. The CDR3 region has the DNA TGTGCCAGCAGTCGGGAGTCATACAATGAGCAGTTCTTC.

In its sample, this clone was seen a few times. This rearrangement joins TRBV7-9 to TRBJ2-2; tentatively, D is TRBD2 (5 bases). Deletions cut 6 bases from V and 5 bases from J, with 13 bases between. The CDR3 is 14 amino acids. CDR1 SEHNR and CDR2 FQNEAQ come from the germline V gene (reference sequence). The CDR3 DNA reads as TGTGCCAGCAGGTCACAAAGGACTACCGGGGAGCTGTTTTTT. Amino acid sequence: CASRSQRTTGELFF.

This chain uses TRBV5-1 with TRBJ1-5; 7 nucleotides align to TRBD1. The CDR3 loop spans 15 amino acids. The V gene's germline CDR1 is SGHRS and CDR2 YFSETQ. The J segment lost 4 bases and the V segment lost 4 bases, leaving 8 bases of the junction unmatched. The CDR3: CASSVGTADNQPQHF. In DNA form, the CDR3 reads TGCGCCAGCAGCGTAGGGACAGCGGATAATCAGCCCCAGCATTTT. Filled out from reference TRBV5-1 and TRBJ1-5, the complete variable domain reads KAGVTQTPRYLIKTRGQQVTLSCSPISGHRSVSWYQQTPGQGLQFLFEYFSETQRNKGNFPGRFSGRQFSNSRSEMNVSTLELGDSALYLCASSVGTADNQPQHFGDGTRLSIL.

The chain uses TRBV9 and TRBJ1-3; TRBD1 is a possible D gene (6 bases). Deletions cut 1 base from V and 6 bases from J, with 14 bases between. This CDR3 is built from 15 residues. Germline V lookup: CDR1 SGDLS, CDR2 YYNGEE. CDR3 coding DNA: TGTGCCAGCAGCGTACAGGGGCCCCCGGCAAACACCATATATTTT. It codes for CASSVQGPPANTIYF.

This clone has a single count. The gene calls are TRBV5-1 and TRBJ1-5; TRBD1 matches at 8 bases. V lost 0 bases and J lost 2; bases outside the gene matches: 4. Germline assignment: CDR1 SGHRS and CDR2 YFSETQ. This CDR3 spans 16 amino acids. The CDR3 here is CASSLGTGPGNQPQHF. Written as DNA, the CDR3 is TGCGCCAGCAGCTTGGGGACAGGGCCGGGCAATCAGCCCCAGCATTTT.

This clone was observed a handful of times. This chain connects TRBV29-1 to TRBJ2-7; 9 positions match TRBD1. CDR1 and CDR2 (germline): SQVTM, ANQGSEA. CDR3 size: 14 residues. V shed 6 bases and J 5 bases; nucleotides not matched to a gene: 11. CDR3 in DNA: TGCAGCGTGAACCCGGGACAGGGAGGGAACGAGCAGTACTTC. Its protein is CSVNPGQGGNEQYF.

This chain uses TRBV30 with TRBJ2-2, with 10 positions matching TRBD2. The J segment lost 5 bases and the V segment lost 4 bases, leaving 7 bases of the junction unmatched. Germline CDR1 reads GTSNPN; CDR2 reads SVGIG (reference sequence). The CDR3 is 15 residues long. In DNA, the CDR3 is TGTGCCTGGACAAATAAGGGACTAGCGACCGGGGAGCTGTTTTTT. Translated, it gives CAWTNKGLATGELFF.

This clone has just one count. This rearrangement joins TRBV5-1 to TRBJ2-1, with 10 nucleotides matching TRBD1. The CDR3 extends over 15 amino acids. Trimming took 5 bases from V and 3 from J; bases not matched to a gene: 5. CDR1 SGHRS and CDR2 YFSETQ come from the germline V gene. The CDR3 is CASSSGTGVYNEQFF. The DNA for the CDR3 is TGCGCCAGCAGTTCCGGGACAGGGGTCTACAATGAGCAGTTCTTC.

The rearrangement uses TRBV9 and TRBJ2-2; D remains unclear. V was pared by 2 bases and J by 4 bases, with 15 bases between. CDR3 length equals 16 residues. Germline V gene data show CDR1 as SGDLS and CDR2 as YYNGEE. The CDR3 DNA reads TGTGCCAGCAGCGTCGGTGTCCTACGATTCACCGGGGAGCTGTTTTTT. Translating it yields CASSVGVLRFTGELFF.

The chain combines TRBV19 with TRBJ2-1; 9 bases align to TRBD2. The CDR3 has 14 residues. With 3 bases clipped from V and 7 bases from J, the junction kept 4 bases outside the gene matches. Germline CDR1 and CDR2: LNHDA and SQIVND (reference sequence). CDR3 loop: CASSMGREGNEQFF. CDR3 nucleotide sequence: TGTGCCAGTAGTATGGGGCGGGAGGGTAATGAGCAGTTCTTC.

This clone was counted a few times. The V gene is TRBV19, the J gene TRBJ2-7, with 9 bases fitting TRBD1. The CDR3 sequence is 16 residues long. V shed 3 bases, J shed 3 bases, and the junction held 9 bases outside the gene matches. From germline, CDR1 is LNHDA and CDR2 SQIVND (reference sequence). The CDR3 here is CASSMRGQGKDYEQYF. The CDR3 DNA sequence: TGTGCCAGTAGTATGAGGGGACAGGGAAAGGACTACGAGCAGTACTTC.

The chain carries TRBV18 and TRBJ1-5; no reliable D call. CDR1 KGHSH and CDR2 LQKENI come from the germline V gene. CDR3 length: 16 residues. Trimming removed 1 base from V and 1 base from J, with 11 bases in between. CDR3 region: CASSPRAARSNQPQHF. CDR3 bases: TGTGCCAGCTCACCACGAGCGGCCAGAAGCAATCAGCCCCAGCATTTT.

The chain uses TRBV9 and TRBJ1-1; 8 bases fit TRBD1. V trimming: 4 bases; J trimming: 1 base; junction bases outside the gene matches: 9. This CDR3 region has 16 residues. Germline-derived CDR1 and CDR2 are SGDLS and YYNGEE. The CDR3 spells CASSPSQGQGNTEAFF. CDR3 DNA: TGTGCCAGCAGCCCCTCCCAAGGACAGGGGAACACTGAAGCTTTCTTT. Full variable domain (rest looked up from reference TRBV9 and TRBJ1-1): DSGVTQTPKHLITATGQRVTLRCSPRSGDLSVYWYQQSLDQGLQFLIQYYNGEERAKGNILERFSAQQFPDLHSELNLSSLELGDSALYFCASSPSQGQGNTEAFFGQGTRLTVV.

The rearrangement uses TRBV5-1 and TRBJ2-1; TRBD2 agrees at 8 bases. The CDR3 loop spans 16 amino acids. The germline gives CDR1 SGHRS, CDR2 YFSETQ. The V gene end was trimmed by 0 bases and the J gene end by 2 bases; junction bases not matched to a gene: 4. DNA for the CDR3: TGCGCCAGCAGCTTGGAGAGTAGCGGGACCTACAATGAGCAGTTCTTC. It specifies CASSLESSGTYNEQFF.

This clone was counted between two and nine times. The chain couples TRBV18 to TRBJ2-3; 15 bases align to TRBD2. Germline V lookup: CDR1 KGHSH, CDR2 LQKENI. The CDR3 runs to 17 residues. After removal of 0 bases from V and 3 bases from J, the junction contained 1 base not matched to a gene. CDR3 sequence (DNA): TGTGCCAGCTCACCACCAGGGACTAGCGGGGGGACAGATACGCAGTATTTT. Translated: CASSPPGTSGGTDTQYF.

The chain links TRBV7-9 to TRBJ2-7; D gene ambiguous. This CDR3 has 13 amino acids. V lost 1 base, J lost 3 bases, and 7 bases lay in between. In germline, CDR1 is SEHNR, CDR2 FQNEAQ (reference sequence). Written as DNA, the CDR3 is TGTGCCAGCAGCTTAGGTGTCCGCTACGAGCAGTACTTC. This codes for CASSLGVRYEQYF.

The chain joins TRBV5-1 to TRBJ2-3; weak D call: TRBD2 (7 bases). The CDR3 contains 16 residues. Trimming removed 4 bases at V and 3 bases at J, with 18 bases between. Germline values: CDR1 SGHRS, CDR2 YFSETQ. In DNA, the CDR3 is TGCGCCAGCAGCCGTGAGGGGGGGTGGTGGACAGATACGCAGTATTTT. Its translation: CASSREGGWWTDTQYF.

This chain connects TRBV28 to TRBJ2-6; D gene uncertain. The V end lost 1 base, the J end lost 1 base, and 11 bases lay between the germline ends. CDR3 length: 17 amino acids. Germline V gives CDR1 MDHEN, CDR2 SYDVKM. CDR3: CASSLSVRRSGANVLTF. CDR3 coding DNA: TGTGCCAGCAGTTTATCAGTCAGGCGATCTGGGGCCAACGTCCTGACTTTC.

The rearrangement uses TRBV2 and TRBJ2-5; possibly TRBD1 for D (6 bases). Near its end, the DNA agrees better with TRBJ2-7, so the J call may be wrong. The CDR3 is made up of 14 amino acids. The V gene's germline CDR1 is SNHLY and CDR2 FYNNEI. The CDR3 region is CASSANLDSYEQYF. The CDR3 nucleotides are TGTGCCAGCAGTGCGAATTTGGACAGCTACGAGCAGTACTTC.

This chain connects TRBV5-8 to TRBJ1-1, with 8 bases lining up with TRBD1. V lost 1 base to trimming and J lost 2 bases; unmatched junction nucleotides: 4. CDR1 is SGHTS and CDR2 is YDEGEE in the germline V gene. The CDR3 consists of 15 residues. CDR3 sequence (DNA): TGTGCCAGCAGCTTGACCGGACAGGGAAACACTGAAGCTTTCTTT. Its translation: CASSLTGQGNTEAFF.

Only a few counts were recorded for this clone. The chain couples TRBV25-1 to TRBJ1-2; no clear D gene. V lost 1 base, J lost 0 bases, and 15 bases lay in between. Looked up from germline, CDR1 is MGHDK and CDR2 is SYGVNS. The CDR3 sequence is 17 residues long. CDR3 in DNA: TGTGCCAGCAGTGAATCGGGGATGTCAGGAGCTAACTATGGCTACACCTTC. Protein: CASSESGMSGANYGYTF.

CDR3 sequence (DNA): TGTGCCAGCAGCCCCGGGACTAGCGGGAACACAGATACGCAGTATTTT. It codes for CASSPGTSGNTDTQYF. This chain joins TRBV7-3 and TRBJ2-3, with 13 bases that match TRBD2. The CDR3 extends over 16 amino acids. V shed 5 bases and J 2 bases; nucleotides not matched to a gene: 4. Germline V gene sequence: CDR1 SGHTA, CDR2 FQGTGA.

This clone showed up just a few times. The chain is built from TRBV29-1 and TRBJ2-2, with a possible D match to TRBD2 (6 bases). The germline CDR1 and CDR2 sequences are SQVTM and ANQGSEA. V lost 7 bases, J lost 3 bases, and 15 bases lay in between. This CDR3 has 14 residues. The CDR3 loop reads CSAKGGGDTGELFF. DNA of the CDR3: TGCAGCGCCAAAGGAGGAGGGGACACCGGGGAGCTGTTTTTT.

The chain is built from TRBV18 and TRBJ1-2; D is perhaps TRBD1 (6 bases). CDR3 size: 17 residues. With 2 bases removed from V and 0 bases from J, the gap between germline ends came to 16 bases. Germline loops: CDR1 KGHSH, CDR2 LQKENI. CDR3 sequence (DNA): TGTGCCAGCTCACCAGTCGGTGGGGGGGCCACTAACTATGGCTACACCTTC. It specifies CASSPVGGGATNYGYTF.

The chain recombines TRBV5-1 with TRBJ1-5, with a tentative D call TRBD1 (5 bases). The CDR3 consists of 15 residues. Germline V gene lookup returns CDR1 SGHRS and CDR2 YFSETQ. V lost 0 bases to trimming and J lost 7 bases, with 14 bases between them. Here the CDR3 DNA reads TGCGCCAGCAGCTTGGGGCAGGGCCCTTGGCAGCCCCAGCATTTT. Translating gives CASSLGQGPWQPQHF.

In DNA form, the CDR3 reads TGTGCCAGCAGTTACAGGCTAGCGGGGGCCTACGAGCAGTACTTC. Its translation is CASSYRLAGAYEQYF. V is TRBV6-5 and J is TRBJ2-7, with 10 bases that match TRBD2. The CDR3 loop spans 15 amino acids. CDR1 MNHEY and CDR2 SVGAGI come from the germline V gene. Germline trimming cut 2 bases from V and 2 bases from J; bases unmatched to any gene: 3.